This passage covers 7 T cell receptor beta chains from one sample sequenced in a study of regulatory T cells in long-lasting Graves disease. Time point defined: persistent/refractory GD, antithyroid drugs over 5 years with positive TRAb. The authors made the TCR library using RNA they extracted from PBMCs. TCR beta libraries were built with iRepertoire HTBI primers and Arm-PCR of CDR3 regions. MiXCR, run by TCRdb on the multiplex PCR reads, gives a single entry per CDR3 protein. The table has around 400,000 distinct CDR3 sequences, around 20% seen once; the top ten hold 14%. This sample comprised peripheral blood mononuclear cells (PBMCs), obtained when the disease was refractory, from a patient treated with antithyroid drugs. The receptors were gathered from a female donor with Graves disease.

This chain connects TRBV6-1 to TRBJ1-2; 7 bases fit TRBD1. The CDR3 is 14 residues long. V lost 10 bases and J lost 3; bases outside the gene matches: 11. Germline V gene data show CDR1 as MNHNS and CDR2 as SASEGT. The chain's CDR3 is CATQGGHGDYGYTF. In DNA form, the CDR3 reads TGTGCCACCCAGGGGGGGCATGGAGACTATGGCTACACCTTC.

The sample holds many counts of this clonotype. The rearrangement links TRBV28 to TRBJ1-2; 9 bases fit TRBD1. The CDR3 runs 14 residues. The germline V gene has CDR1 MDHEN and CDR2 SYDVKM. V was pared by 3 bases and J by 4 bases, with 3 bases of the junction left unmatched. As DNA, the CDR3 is TGTGCCAGCAGTTTGGGACAGGGACTCTATGGCTACACCTTC. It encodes CASSLGQGLYGYTF.

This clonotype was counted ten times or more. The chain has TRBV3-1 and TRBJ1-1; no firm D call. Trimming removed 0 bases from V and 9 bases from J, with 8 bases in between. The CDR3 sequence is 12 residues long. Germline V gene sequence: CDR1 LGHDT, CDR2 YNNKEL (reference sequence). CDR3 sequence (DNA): TGTGCCAGCAGCCAAGATGAGACGCAAGCTTTCTTT. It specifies CASSQDETQAFF.

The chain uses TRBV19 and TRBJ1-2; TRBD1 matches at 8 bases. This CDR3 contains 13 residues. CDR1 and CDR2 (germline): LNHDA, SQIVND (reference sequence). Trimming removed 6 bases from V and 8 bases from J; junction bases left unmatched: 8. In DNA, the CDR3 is TGTGCCAGTAGCGGACAGGGCGCTGAGGGCTACACCTTC. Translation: CASSGQGAEGYTF. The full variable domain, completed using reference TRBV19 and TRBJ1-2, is DGGITQSPKYLFRKEGQNVTLSCEQNLNHDAMYWYRQDPGQGLRLIYYSQIVNDFQKGDIAEGYSVSREKKESFPLTVTSAQKNPTAFYLCASSGQGAEGYTFGSGTRLTVV.

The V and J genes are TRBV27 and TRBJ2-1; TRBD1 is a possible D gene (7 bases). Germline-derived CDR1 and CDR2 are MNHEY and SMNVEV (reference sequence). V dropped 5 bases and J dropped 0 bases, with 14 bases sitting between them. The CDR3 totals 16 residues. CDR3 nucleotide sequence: TGTGCCAGCAGTACCTCAGGGGGGAGCTCCTACAATGAGCAGTTCTTC. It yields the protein CASSTSGGSSYNEQFF.

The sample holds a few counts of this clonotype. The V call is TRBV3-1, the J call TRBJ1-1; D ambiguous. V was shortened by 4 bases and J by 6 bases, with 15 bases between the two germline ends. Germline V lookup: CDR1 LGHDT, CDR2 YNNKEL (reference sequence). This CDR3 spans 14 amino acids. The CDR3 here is CASSPGRLTSEAFF. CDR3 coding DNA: TGTGCCAGCAGCCCCGGCAGACTAACTTCTGAAGCTTTCTTT. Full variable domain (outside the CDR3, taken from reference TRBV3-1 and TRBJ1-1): DTAVSQTPKYLVTQMGNDKSIKCEQNLGHDTMYWYKQDSKKFLKIMFSYNNKELIINETVPNRFSPKSPDKAHLNLHINSLELGDSAVYFCASSPGRLTSEAFFGQGTRLTVV.

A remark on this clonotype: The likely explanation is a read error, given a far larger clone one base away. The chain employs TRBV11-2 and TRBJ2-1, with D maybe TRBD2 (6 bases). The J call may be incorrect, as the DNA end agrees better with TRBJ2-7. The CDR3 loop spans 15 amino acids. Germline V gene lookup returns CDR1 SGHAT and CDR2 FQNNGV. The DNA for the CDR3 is TGTGCCAGCAGCTTAGAATCGGGAGAGACCTACGAGCAGTACTTC. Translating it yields CASSLESGETYEQYF.